The TCR beta chain described here comes from a study of cytomegalovirus exposure and HLA in healthy donors. CDR3 length: 15 residues. Germline V gene sequence: CDR1 SEHNR, CDR2 FQNEAQ (reference sequence). Deletions cut 1 base from V and 4 bases from J, with 11 bases between. The PCR made use of 60 Vbeta and 13 Jbeta primers. The table came from immunoSEQ multiplex PCR; TCRdb's copy has only in-frame clones and leaves some out. The table shows 80,000 to 100,000 clones, with 74% occurring only once. Each donor was nominally healthy when sampled (though unrecorded immune exposures were likely). Study-wide findings and caveats: Available immune exposure information covered CMV serostatus only. In a later analysis, HLA-associated beta chains showed higher expansion and lower generation probabilities than comparable chains.

For this clone: The antigen remains undetermined.

Sample: PBMCs. The chain has TRBV7-9 and TRBJ2-1; perhaps TRBD2 as D (5 bases). This TCR was recovered from a man aged 25-40 years in good health and CMV-seropositive. The CDR3 nucleotides are TGTGCCAGCAGCTTAGTGAGCGGAGTTTACAATGAGCAGTTCTTC. It encodes CASSLVSGVYNEQFF.